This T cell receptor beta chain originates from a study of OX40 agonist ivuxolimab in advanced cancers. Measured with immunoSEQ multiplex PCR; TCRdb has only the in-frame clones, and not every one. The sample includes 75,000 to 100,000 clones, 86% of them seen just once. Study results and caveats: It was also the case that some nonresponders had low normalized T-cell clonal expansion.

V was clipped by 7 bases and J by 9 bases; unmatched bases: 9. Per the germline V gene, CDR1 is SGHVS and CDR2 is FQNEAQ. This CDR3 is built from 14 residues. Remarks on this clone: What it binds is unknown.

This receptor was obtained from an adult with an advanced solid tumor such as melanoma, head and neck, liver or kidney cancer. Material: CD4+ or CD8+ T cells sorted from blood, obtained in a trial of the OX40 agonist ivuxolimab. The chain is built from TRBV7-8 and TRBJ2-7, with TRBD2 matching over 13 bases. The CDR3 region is CASTPGLAGEGQYF. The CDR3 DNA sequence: TGTGCCAGCACCCCCGGACTAGCGGGAGAGGGGCAGTACTTC.